Shown below are 2 T cell receptor beta chains from a single sample sequenced in a study of graft-versus-host responses after intestinal transplantation. Assay used: immunoSEQ multiplex PCR; TCRdb lists only in-frame clones, some missing. Of about 8,600 clones in the sample, approximately 33% were seen once. The specimen was alloreactive CD4+ T cells from a mixed lymphocyte reaction culture, collected before intestinal transplant. Subset: CFSE-low proliferating T cells sorted from approximately six-day pre-transplant mixed lymphocyte reaction (GvH or HvG direction). Receptors originate from a human patient who received an intestinal transplant.

This clone was observed a few times. The rearrangement joins TRBV14 to TRBJ1-1; TRBD1 matches 7 bases. The ends lost 2 bases at V and 10 bases at J; junction bases unmatched: 10. The CDR3 totals 14 residues. CDR1 SGHDN and CDR2 FVKESK come from the germline V gene. The CDR3 nucleotides read TGTGCCAGCAGCCAATCCATGATCCCAGGGGGAGCTTTCTTT. It encodes CASSQSMIPGGAFF.

The chain has TRBV5-6 and TRBJ1-3; the D is unclear. Germline V gives CDR1 SGHDT, CDR2 YYEEEE. The CDR3 has 17 amino acids. Deletions cut 4 bases from V and 0 bases from J, with 17 bases between. The CDR3 coding sequence is TGTGCCAGCAGCCTGCTGGGCCCAGGTAGCTCTGGAAACACCATATATTTT. Amino acid sequence: CASSLLGPGSSGNTIYF.